These 21 T cell receptor beta chains originate from one sample sequenced in a study of T-cell reconstitution after alpha-beta-depleted transplantation in children. Unique molecular identifiers were incorporated during preparation of the TCRbeta library. TCRdb ran MiXCR on the PCR reads and lists one entry per CDR3 protein. The profile shows tens of thousands of distinct CDR3 sequences, 15% of them singletons. The source was PBMCs, mostly from graft donor cells, collected 180 days after TCRalphabeta/CD19-depleted stem cell transplant. These receptors originate from a male patient between 2 and 10 years old who had a stem cell transplant for acute lymphoblastic leukemia, so the T cells may come from the graft donor.

This clonotype was counted at least ten times. The genes are TRBV5-6 and TRBJ1-1; the match to TRBD1 covers 7 bases. V was pared by 0 bases and J by 2 bases, with 7 bases of the junction left unmatched. The CDR3 runs to 16 residues. The germline CDR1 and CDR2 sequences are SGHDT and YYEEEE. CDR3 sequence reads: CASSLDRGLRNTEAFF. CDR3 nucleotide sequence: TGTGCCAGCAGCTTGGACAGGGGATTGAGAAACACTGAAGCTTTCTTT.

This chain connects TRBV20-1 to TRBJ2-7, with D tentatively TRBD1 (7 bases). CDR3 length equals 15 residues. The V end lost 1 base, the J end lost 5 bases, and 18 bases lay between the germline ends. Germline assignment: CDR1 DFQATT and CDR2 SNEGSKA (reference sequence). CDR3 DNA: TGCAGTGCTAGAGTTAGCTGGGCAGGGGGGAACGAGCAGTACTTC. Translated: CSARVSWAGGNEQYF.

The V call is TRBV7-2, the J call TRBJ1-2; unclear D gene. CDR1 is SGHTA and CDR2 is FQGNSA in the germline V gene. V lost 5 bases, J lost 4 bases, and 11 bases lay in between. The CDR3 consists of 13 residues. The CDR3 spells CASSNRGAYGYTF. In DNA, the CDR3 is TGTGCCAGCAGCAACCGGGGAGCCTATGGCTACACCTTC.

This clonotype was found a few times. The chain uses TRBV7-8 and TRBJ2-1; no definite D call. CDR1 SGHVS and CDR2 FQNEAQ come from the germline V gene. Trimming took off 1 base at V and 8 bases at J, with 6 bases between the two ends. CDR3 length: 12 amino acids. The CDR3 DNA reads as TGTGCCAGCAGCTTAGGGCCCCATGAGCAGTTCTTC. It codes for CASSLGPHEQFF.

The rearrangement uses TRBV5-1 and TRBJ2-1, with 10 bases identical to TRBD2. V was clipped by 4 bases and J by 13 bases; unmatched bases: 11. Germline V lookup: CDR1 SGHRS, CDR2 YFSETQ. This CDR3 spans 14 amino acids. The CDR3 sequence is CASSEGNSGGFQFF. Here the CDR3 DNA reads TGCGCCAGCAGCGAGGGGAATAGCGGGGGGTTCCAGTTCTTC.

This clonotype was seen a handful of times. V and J are TRBV7-8 and TRBJ1-5; 9 nucleotides match TRBD1. V was clipped by 1 base and J by 6 bases; unmatched bases: 1. CDR3 size: 14 residues. From germline, CDR1 is SGHVS and CDR2 FQNEAQ. CDR3 protein: CASSLVTGGQPQHF. CDR3 in DNA: TGTGCCAGCAGCTTAGTGACAGGGGGTCAGCCCCAGCATTTT.

This clonotype was seen a handful of times. V gene TRBV29-1 combines with J gene TRBJ2-1; possibly TRBD2 for D (5 bases). V was pared by 6 bases and J by 1 base, with 13 bases between. The CDR3 consists of 14 residues. The germline V gene encodes CDR1 SQVTM and CDR2 ANQGSEA. As DNA, the CDR3 is TGCAGCGTCCTTAAGGGAGATTCCTACAATGAGCAGTTCTTC. Translating gives CSVLKGDSYNEQFF.

The chain employs TRBV10-3 and TRBJ1-1; TRBD1 is a possible D gene (6 bases). Germline CDR1 ENHRY, CDR2 SYGVKD. Trimming took off 7 bases at V and 2 bases at J, with 11 bases between the two ends. The CDR3 has 13 residues. The CDR3 DNA follows: TGTGCCATCACCGAGGGGGGTAACACTGAAGCTTTCTTT. It translates to CAITEGGNTEAFF.

CDR3 DNA: TGTGCCAGCAGTGAAGGTGTTTTCACAGATACGCAGTATTTT. Its translation: CASSEGVFTDTQYF. The V call is TRBV2, the J call TRBJ2-3; D ambiguous. The CDR3 contains 14 residues. Germline CDR1 SNHLY, CDR2 FYNNEI. V was clipped by 1 base and J by 2 bases, with 7 bases between them.

This clonotype occurred a few times. The V gene is TRBV5-1, the J gene TRBJ1-1; D unclear. The CDR3 totals 14 residues. The V and J ends lost 3 bases and 4 bases respectively, with 13 bases between them. CDR1 and CDR2 (germline): SGHRS, YFSETQ. The CDR3 region is CASSSQVLSTEAFF. DNA of the CDR3: TGCGCCAGCAGCTCCCAGGTTCTTAGCACTGAAGCTTTCTTT.

The rearrangement uses TRBV6-1 and TRBJ2-3; D may be TRBD2 (5 bases). The CDR3 contains 16 residues. Trimming left V 1 base short and J 6 bases short, with 17 bases between. Germline CDR1 and CDR2: MNHNS and SASEGT. The CDR3 bases are TGTGCCAGCAGTGAAGGGACCCTGCGGGTACGGGATACGCAGTATTTT. It encodes CASSEGTLRVRDTQYF.

The chain has TRBV7-9 and TRBJ2-7; 12 bases are a match to TRBD2. With 5 bases clipped from V and 8 bases from J, the junction kept 10 bases outside the gene matches. This CDR3 comprises 15 residues. Germline CDR1 SEHNR, CDR2 FQNEAQ (reference sequence). This CDR3 reads CASSPRTSGVVQQYF. CDR3 nucleotides: TGTGCCAGCAGCCCCCGGACTAGCGGGGTAGTCCAGCAGTACTTC.

This clonotype was observed many times. The chain joins TRBV7-9 to TRBJ2-2; 10 bases line up with TRBD1. Germline values: CDR1 SEHNR, CDR2 FQNEAQ (reference sequence). Trimming cost V 7 bases and J 3 bases; bases outside gene matches: 2. This CDR3 region has 14 residues. The CDR3 nucleotides read TGTGCCAGCATCGGACAGGGGGACACCGGGGAGCTGTTTTTT. Its translation: CASIGQGDTGELFF.

V and J are TRBV12-3 or TRBV12-4 and TRBJ2-3, with 12 nucleotides matching TRBD2. V shed 4 bases, J shed 1 base, and the junction held 3 bases outside the gene matches. The CDR3 loop spans 16 amino acids. This CDR3 is CASSSSGGAGTDTQYF. The CDR3 region has the DNA TGTGCCAGCAGTTCTAGCGGGGGGGCTGGCACAGATACGCAGTATTTT.

V usage is TRBV5-4 and J usage is TRBJ2-7, with 7 bases matching TRBD2. Germline assignment: CDR1 SGHNT and CDR2 YYREEE (reference sequence). The CDR3 spans 16 residues. J lost 2 bases, V lost 0 bases, and 8 bases had no gene match. The CDR3 sequence is CASSLAGGGPAYEQYF. The DNA of the CDR3 is TGTGCCAGCAGCTTGGCGGGCGGGGGTCCCGCCTACGAGCAGTACTTC.

V is TRBV18 and J is TRBJ2-7, with unresolved D. This CDR3 spans 13 amino acids. Germline V lookup: CDR1 KGHSH, CDR2 LQKENI. Trimming cost V 3 bases and J 4 bases, with 10 bases left between them. The CDR3 sequence: CASSPQYGYEQYF. In DNA form, the CDR3 reads TGTGCCAGCTCACCCCAGTACGGTTACGAGCAGTACTTC.

The V call is TRBV27, the J call TRBJ1-2, with D maybe TRBD1 (5 bases). CDR1 is MNHEY, CDR2 SMNVEV, per germline (reference sequence). V shed 4 bases and J shed 4 bases, with 13 bases lying between them. The CDR3 extends over 14 amino acids. In nucleotides, the CDR3 is TGTGCCAGCAGTTCTCGGGAGGGGACCTATGGCTACACCTTC. It codes for CASSSREGTYGYTF.

This clonotype was counted between two and nine times. The chain recombines TRBV10-3 with TRBJ2-2; D gene uncertain. Germline V gene lookup returns CDR1 ENHRY and CDR2 SYGVKD. The V end was cut by 8 bases, the J end by 2 bases, with 15 bases between. This CDR3 is built from 15 residues. The CDR3 loop reads CAIGPGGVNTGELFF. The CDR3 nucleotides read TGTGCCATCGGGCCGGGCGGTGTTAACACCGGGGAGCTGTTTTTT.

A few counts support this clonotype. The chain carries TRBV4-3 and TRBJ1-1, with 8 nucleotides matching TRBD1. This CDR3 contains 15 residues. From germline, CDR1 is LGHNA and CDR2 YSLEER. Trimming cost V 0 bases and J 5 bases; bases outside gene matches: 5. CDR3 sequence reads: CASSQDPGGDTEAFF. The CDR3, as DNA: TGCGCCAGCAGCCAAGATCCAGGGGGCGATACTGAAGCTTTCTTT.

Many counts were recorded for this clonotype. The chain carries TRBV20-1 and TRBJ2-7; 10 bases fit TRBD1. Looked up from germline, CDR1 is DFQATT and CDR2 is SNEGSKA (reference sequence). There are 15 residues in the CDR3. With V trimmed by 1 base and J by 6 bases, 9 bases remained unmatched. CDR3 coding DNA: TGCAGTGCTAGAGTACCCGGGACAGGGGTTGGCGAGCAGTACTTC. This translates into CSARVPGTGVGEQYF.

This clonotype has a handful of counts. V usage is TRBV7-8 and J usage is TRBJ2-2; D is unresolved. Looked up from germline, CDR1 is SGHVS and CDR2 is FQNEAQ. This CDR3 has 17 amino acids. V lost 3 bases and J lost 5, with 19 bases in between. CDR3 bases: TGTGCCAGCAGCTTTGGCATAGGGCGAACAGTAACCGGGGAGCTGTTTTTT. Translated, it gives CASSFGIGRTVTGELFF.